Listed here are 25 T cell receptor beta chains from one sample, sequenced in a study of graft-versus-host responses after intestinal transplantation. Here immunoSEQ multiplex PCR was the method, and the copy in TCRdb shows in-frame clones only, minus some. The table has approximately 37,000 clones, about 85% seen once; the top ten hold 15% to 20%. Processing of graft tissue released intraepithelial and lamina propria lymphocytes. The sample was ileum tissue, taken 200 to 210 days after intestinal transplant. The source of these receptors is a human patient who received an intestinal transplant, so some T cells may come from the graft donor.

The chain employs TRBV18 and TRBJ2-5; D remains ambiguous. Germline CDR1 KGHSH, CDR2 LQKENI. V gave up 0 bases and J gave up 0 bases, with 2 bases separating them. The CDR3 runs 13 residues. The CDR3 here is CASSPPYQETQYF. DNA for the CDR3: TGTGCCAGCTCACCACCGTACCAAGAGACCCAGTACTTC.

The chain combines TRBV11-3 with TRBJ2-1, with 9 bases identical to TRBD2. The junction had 4 bases not matched to a gene; V was cut back by 6 bases and J by 10 bases. CDR3 length: 12 amino acids. Germline values: CDR1 SGHNT, CDR2 YENEEA. The CDR3 loop is CASSLSGGEQFF. The DNA of the CDR3 is TGTGCCAGCAGTTTAAGCGGGGGGGAGCAGTTCTTC. The variable domain in full, completed from reference TRBV11-3 and TRBJ2-1, reads EAGVVQSPRYKIIEKKQPVAFWCNPISGHNTLYWYLQNLGQGPELLIRYENEEAVDDSQLPKDRFSAERLKGVDSTLKIQPAELGDSAVYLCASSLSGGEQFFGPGTRLTVL.

V usage is TRBV19 and J usage is TRBJ1-5; D is perhaps TRBD1 (6 bases). Germline CDR1 reads LNHDA; CDR2 reads SQIVND (reference sequence). V was cut by 5 bases and J by 3 bases, with 11 bases left in between. This CDR3 region has 14 residues. CDR3 in amino acids: CASSARDTNQPQHF. CDR3 coding DNA: TGTGCCAGTAGTGCCCGGGACACCAATCAGCCCCAGCATTTT.

The chain links TRBV11-3 to TRBJ1-5, with 11 bases identical to TRBD1. Losses at the gene ends were 5 bases for V and 6 bases for J; bases not matched to a gene: 3. The CDR3 covers 14 residues. Germline lookup yields CDR1 SGHNT and CDR2 YENEEA. CDR3 DNA: TGTGCCAGCAGCAGGGGACAGGGGGGTCAGCCCCAGCATTTT. Translation: CASSRGQGGQPQHF.

The CDR3 nucleotides are TGTGCCAGCAGTTTCCGGCAGGGGGTTCCCGAGCAGTACTTC. This encodes CASSFRQGVPEQYF. This chain uses TRBV28 with TRBJ2-7; TRBD1 agrees at 7 bases. Unmatched junction bases numbered 8, after V lost 3 bases and J lost 6 bases. CDR3 length equals 14 residues. Germline CDR1 is MDHEN and CDR2 is SYDVKM.

The rearrangement links TRBV30 to TRBJ2-5; 7 bases fit TRBD1. With 0 bases clipped from V and 4 bases from J, the junction kept 5 bases outside the gene matches. Germline lookup yields CDR1 GTSNPN and CDR2 SVGIG (reference sequence). This CDR3 has 14 amino acids. CDR3 sequence: CAWSVRSGGETQYF. The CDR3 DNA reads TGTGCCTGGAGTGTACGGTCAGGGGGAGAGACCCAGTACTTC.

The V gene is TRBV27, the J gene TRBJ2-1; 11 bases fit TRBD2. The CDR3 is made up of 17 amino acids. In germline, CDR1 is MNHEY, CDR2 SMNVEV (reference sequence). Trimming removed 1 base from V and 4 bases from J; junction bases left unmatched: 6. The CDR3 nucleotides are TGTGCCAGCAGTTTATACTGGACTAGCGGGCGGTACAATGAGCAGTTCTTC. Amino acids: CASSLYWTSGRYNEQFF.

This clone occurred once. The V call is TRBV7-9, the J call TRBJ1-3; possibly TRBD1 for D (6 bases). The germline V gene has CDR1 SEHNR and CDR2 FQNEAQ (reference sequence). The CDR3 has 15 amino acids. Between the trimmed V and J ends, which lost 8 bases and 0 bases, there was a span of 14 bases. The CDR3 reads CASGAGANSGNTIYF. The CDR3 DNA follows: TGTGCCAGCGGGGCAGGGGCGAACTCTGGAAACACCATATATTTT.

This clone was observed a few times. V usage is TRBV2 and J usage is TRBJ1-5; weak D call: TRBD1 (5 bases). V lost 4 bases and J 3 bases, leaving 16 bases between the germline ends. The CDR3 has 16 residues. The germline V gene has CDR1 SNHLY and CDR2 FYNNEI. The DNA of the CDR3 is TGTGCCAGCAGTGCCCTCTCGGGGGGGGACAATCAGCCCCAGCATTTT. Its translation is CASSALSGGDNQPQHF.

The V gene is TRBV9, the J gene TRBJ2-1; the D gene is possibly TRBD2 (6 bases). The CDR3 runs to 19 residues. From germline, CDR1 is SGDLS and CDR2 YYNGEE. The V and J ends lost 0 bases and 5 bases respectively, with 24 bases between them. This CDR3 reads CASSVDSLAPINPDNEQFF. In nucleotides, the CDR3 is TGTGCCAGCAGCGTAGATTCCCTAGCGCCCATCAACCCGGACAATGAGCAGTTCTTC.

V is TRBV28 and J is TRBJ1-3; 10 bases are shared with TRBD1. Germline V gene sequence: CDR1 MDHEN, CDR2 SYDVKM. With 5 bases clipped from V and 2 bases from J, the junction kept 0 bases outside the gene matches. This CDR3 spans 14 amino acids. Here the CDR3 DNA reads TGTGCCAGCAGTGGACAGGGGGCTGGAAACACCATATATTTT. Protein: CASSGQGAGNTIYF.

For the CDR3, the DNA is TGTGCCAGCAGTTCCAGGGGGAATACGCAGTATTTT. It translates to CASSSRGNTQYF. This chain uses TRBV11-3 with TRBJ2-3; 7 positions match TRBD1. Trimming removed 6 bases from V and 7 bases from J; junction bases left unmatched: 4. Per the germline V gene, CDR1 is SGHNT and CDR2 is YENEEA. This CDR3 has 12 residues.

The chain is built from TRBV9 and TRBJ2-1, with TRBD2 identical over 7 bases. V was pared by 1 base and J by 0 bases, with 10 bases of the junction left unmatched. The length of the CDR3 is 18 residues. The germline V gene has CDR1 SGDLS and CDR2 YYNGEE. CDR3 loop: CASSVSSAGAGSYNEQFF. CDR3 nucleotides: TGTGCCAGCAGCGTATCCTCTGCGGGAGCAGGCTCCTACAATGAGCAGTTCTTC. Using reference TRBV9 and TRBJ2-1 for the parts outside the CDR3, the full variable domain is DSGVTQTPKHLITATGQRVTLRCSPRSGDLSVYWYQQSLDQGLQFLIQYYNGEERAKGNILERFSAQQFPDLHSELNLSSLELGDSALYFCASSVSSAGAGSYNEQFFGPGTRLTVL.

This clone was picked up a small number of times. This chain connects TRBV5-1 to TRBJ2-2; weak D call: TRBD2 (6 bases). Germline CDR1 reads SGHRS; CDR2 reads YFSETQ. The CDR3 consists of 13 residues. The V end lost 3 bases, the J end lost 6 bases, and 9 bases lay between the germline ends. This chain's CDR3 is CASSSTSPGELFF. In DNA form, the CDR3 reads TGCGCCAGCAGCTCGACTAGTCCCGGGGAGCTGTTTTTT.

Only a few counts were recorded for this clone. This sequence joins TRBV6-6 and TRBJ2-7; D remains unclear. Per the germline V gene, CDR1 is MNHNY and CDR2 is SVGAGI (reference sequence). CDR3 size: 13 residues. V lost 2 bases, J lost 0 bases, and 5 bases lay in between. The CDR3 reads CASSYGHSYEQYF. The CDR3, as DNA: TGTGCCAGCAGTTACGGCCACTCCTACGAGCAGTACTTC.

The CDR3 DNA reads TGTGCCAGCAGTGAGCTGGGCGAATCTTATGGCTACACCTTC. Its protein is CASSELGESYGYTF. The chain has TRBV2 and TRBJ1-2; D not certain. Germline-derived CDR1 and CDR2 are SNHLY and FYNNEI. CDR3 length: 14 amino acids. Trimming cost V 3 bases and J 5 bases, with 13 bases left between them.

With regard to this clone: The sample contains more than one DNA sequence encoding this CDR3. The chain employs TRBV9 and TRBJ1-1; no reliable D call. The CDR3 covers 13 residues. V lost 0 bases and J 1 base, leaving 4 bases between the germline ends. Germline CDR1 reads SGDLS; CDR2 reads YYNGEE. CDR3 sequence (DNA): TGTGCCAGCAGCGTAGGCCGGAACACTGAAGCTTTCTTT. Its protein product is CASSVGRNTEAFF.

This clone was found once. The genes are TRBV11-1 and TRBJ2-1; 9 bases map to TRBD2. The CDR3 has 14 amino acids. The trim removed 5 bases at V and 3 bases at J, leaving 2 bases unmatched. From germline, CDR1 is SGHAT and CDR2 FQDESV (reference sequence). CDR3 DNA sequence: TGTGCCAGCAGCCCGACTAGCGGCTACAATGAGCAGTTCTTC. Translating gives CASSPTSGYNEQFF.

The V call is TRBV14, the J call TRBJ2-7; D is unclear. The V end was cut by 2 bases, the J end by 7 bases, with 21 bases between. The germline CDR1 and CDR2 sequences are SGHDN and FVKESK. CDR3 length equals 16 residues. DNA for the CDR3: TGTGCCAGCAGCCAACCCATGGCCCCACGGGCAGAAGAGCAGTACTTC. Protein: CASSQPMAPRAEEQYF.

This chain connects TRBV6-1 to TRBJ1-4; D gene uncertain. The germline V and J ends were trimmed by 6 bases and 7 bases, with 15 bases remaining between them. Germline V gene sequence: CDR1 MNHNS, CDR2 SASEGT. This CDR3 is built from 14 residues. In DNA, the CDR3 is TGTGCCAGCAGGCCCCGAGGAAGCGGTGAAAAACTGTTTTTT. Translating gives CASRPRGSGEKLFF.

The chain combines TRBV11-2 with TRBJ2-7, with 11 bases identical to TRBD1. The V gene's germline CDR1 is SGHAT and CDR2 FQNNGV. The CDR3 is made up of 17 amino acids. V was clipped by 1 base and J by 0 bases; unmatched bases: 5. CDR3: CASSLGTGGLFSYEQYF. The CDR3 coding sequence is TGTGCCAGCAGCTTAGGGACAGGGGGCCTATTCTCCTACGAGCAGTACTTC. The full variable domain, completed using reference TRBV11-2 and TRBJ2-7, is EAGVAQSPRYKIIEKRQSVAFWCNPISGHATLYWYQQILGQGPKLLIQFQNNGVVDDSQLPKDRFSAERLKGVDSTLKIQPAKLEDSAVYLCASSLGTGGLFSYEQYFGPGTRLTVT.

This clone was seen more than once but under ten times. The gene calls are TRBV7-8 and TRBJ2-1, with 7 bases matching TRBD1. V lost 4 bases and J lost 7; bases outside the gene matches: 10. The CDR3 contains 15 residues. The germline V gene encodes CDR1 SGHVS and CDR2 FQNEAQ. The CDR3 DNA reads TGTGCCAGCAGCTATTCCATGGACAGGCTAAATGAGCAGTTCTTC. Its translation is CASSYSMDRLNEQFF.

The CDR3, as DNA: TGTGCCAGCAGTGGGTTGGGGAACGACGAGCAGTACTTC. This gives the protein CASSGLGNDEQYF. The V gene is TRBV2, the J gene TRBJ2-7, with D unresolved. Germline loops: CDR1 SNHLY, CDR2 FYNNEI. This CDR3 has 13 amino acids. V lost 4 bases and J lost 5, with 12 bases in between.

This sequence joins TRBV28 and TRBJ2-1; a weak D match, TRBD1 (6 bases). Trimming took 1 base from V and 0 from J, leaving 7 bases between them. CDR3 length equals 15 residues. In germline, CDR1 is MDHEN, CDR2 SYDVKM. The CDR3 is CASSLLDSSYNEQFF. CDR3 nucleotides: TGTGCCAGCAGTTTATTGGACAGCTCCTACAATGAGCAGTTCTTC.

This clone was seen more than once but under ten times. The gene calls are TRBV30 and TRBJ1-2; perhaps TRBD1 as D (5 bases). The CDR3 is 13 amino acids. V lost 4 bases, J lost 6 bases, and 15 bases lay in between. Germline V gene lookup returns CDR1 GTSNPN and CDR2 SVGIG (reference sequence). CDR3 in DNA: TGTGCCTGGATCCTGCGGGAGGGGAATGGCTACACCTTC. Encoded protein: CAWILREGNGYTF.